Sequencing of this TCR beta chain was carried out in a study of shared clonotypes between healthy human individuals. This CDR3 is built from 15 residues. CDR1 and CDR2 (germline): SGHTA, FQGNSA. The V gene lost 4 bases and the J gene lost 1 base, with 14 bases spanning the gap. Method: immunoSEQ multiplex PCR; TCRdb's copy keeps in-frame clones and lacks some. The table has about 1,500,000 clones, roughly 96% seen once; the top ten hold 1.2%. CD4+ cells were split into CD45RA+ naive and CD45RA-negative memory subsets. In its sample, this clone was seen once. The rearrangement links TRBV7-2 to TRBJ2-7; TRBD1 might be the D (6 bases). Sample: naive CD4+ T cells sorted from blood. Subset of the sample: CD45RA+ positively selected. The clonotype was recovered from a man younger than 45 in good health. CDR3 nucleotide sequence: TGTGCCAGCAGCTGGGGGCCTGACAGTTCCTACGAGCAGTACTTC. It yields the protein CASSWGPDSSYEQYF.